The table lists the clone carrying this TCR beta chain with many counts. The antigen remains unidentified. This sample is drawn from a study of T-cell reconstitution after alpha-beta-depleted transplantation in children. Notes on the study in general: Newly produced T cells mostly accounted for T-cell counts and diversity one year post-transplant. Recipient T cells and thymic progenitors that survived were the source of the high TCRbeta diversity seen at day 60 in some patients. Alpha-beta T cells about two months after transplant reportedly derived from several hundred expanded graft clones.

Molecular barcoding with unique molecular identifiers was used for the TCRbeta library. Each CDR3 protein gets one entry after TCRdb re-called the PCR reads with MiXCR. The sample shows 280,000 or so distinct CDR3 sequences, about 9.9% of them seen only once. Germline CDR1 is SGHTA and CDR2 is FQGNSA. The CDR3 has 15 amino acids. J was trimmed by 4 bases and V by 4 bases; bases with no gene match: 4. The rearrangement uses TRBV7-2 and TRBJ2-1, with TRBD1 matching 10 bases. This sequence was found in a male patient aged 2 to 9 who had a stem cell transplant for chronic granulomatous disease, so the T cells may come from the graft donor. Sequencing was performed on peripheral blood, taken 180 days after TCRalphabeta/CD19-depleted stem cell transplant. CDR3 coding DNA: TGTGCCAGCAGCTCCCGGGACAGGGGTTACAATGAGCAGTTCTTC. This translates into CASSSRDRGYNEQFF.